These 15 T cell receptor beta chains originate from one sample sequenced in a study of identical twins. TCRdb fed the 5' RACE reads into MiXCR, producing one record per CDR3 protein. The sample includes 350,000 to 600,000 distinct CDR3 sequences, approximately 15% of them seen just once. This same sample was also part of a study on yellow fever vaccine responses in identical twins.

Sequencing used CD4+ T cells sorted from blood. All receptors come from a young woman in good health.

J is TRBJ2-5 and V is TRBV15; D ambiguous. Germline loops: CDR1 LNHNV, CDR2 YYDKDF (reference sequence). The CDR3 consists of 15 residues. Trimming left V 3 bases short and J 2 bases short, with 13 bases between. The CDR3: CATSSGPTVQETQYF. The CDR3 DNA is TGTGCCACCAGCAGCGGCCCGACTGTACAAGAGACCCAGTACTTC.

The chain is built from TRBV6-5 and TRBJ2-7; 7 nucleotides line up with TRBD1. The CDR3 consists of 16 residues. V lost 0 bases, J lost 2 bases, and 7 bases stayed unmatched. CDR1 MNHEY and CDR2 SVGAGI come from the germline V gene. The CDR3 DNA sequence: TGTGCCAGCAGTTACTCCGGGACAGAGCCAACCTACGAGCAGTACTTC. Translating gives CASSYSGTEPTYEQYF.

The chain has TRBV5-6 and TRBJ2-5; D call uncertain. CDR1 SGHDT and CDR2 YYEEEE come from the germline V gene. The CDR3 length is 13 residues. With 4 bases removed from V and 5 bases from J, the gap between germline ends came to 12 bases. This CDR3 reads CASSLQGMETQYF. The CDR3 DNA is TGTGCCAGCAGCCTGCAAGGAATGGAGACCCAGTACTTC.

In its sample, this clonotype was seen a few times. J is TRBJ2-6 and V is TRBV12-3 or TRBV12-4; D gene ambiguous. V lost 6 bases and J lost 3, with 12 bases in between. The CDR3 has 15 amino acids. The CDR3 sequence is CASSGPVNGANVLTF. CDR3 in DNA: TGTGCCAGCAGCGGTCCAGTGAATGGGGCCAACGTCCTGACTTTC.

This clonotype was observed a few times. The CDR3 is CATSGQATDTQYF. CDR3 nucleotides: TGTGCCACCTCGGGACAGGCCACAGATACGCAGTATTTT. The V and J genes are TRBV24-1 and TRBJ2-3, with 8 bases matching TRBD1. Trimming removed 9 bases from V and 2 bases from J; junction bases left unmatched: 3. The CDR3 totals 13 residues. Per the germline V gene, CDR1 is KGHDR and CDR2 is SFDVKD.

There are a few counts of this clonotype. V and J are TRBV4-2 and TRBJ2-7; no clear D. Germline CDR1 reads LGHNA; CDR2 reads YNFKEQ. This CDR3 is built from 15 residues. Trimming took off 0 bases at V and 9 bases at J, with 18 bases between the two ends. CDR3 sequence: CASSQEEQTTTVQYF. CDR3 sequence (DNA): TGTGCCAGCAGCCAAGAAGAACAAACCACTACGGTGCAGTACTTC.

This clonotype was picked up a small number of times. The CDR3 DNA reads TGTGCCAGCAGTGAAGTCAGGGGGCTTAATACGCAGTATTTT. As protein: CASSEVRGLNTQYF. The rearrangement links TRBV2 to TRBJ2-3, with TRBD1 matching over 8 bases. The CDR3 sequence is 14 residues long. Germline lookup yields CDR1 SNHLY and CDR2 FYNNEI. The V gene end was trimmed by 1 base and the J gene end by 7 bases; junction bases not matched to a gene: 4.

This clonotype was seen ten or more times. V and J are TRBV12-3 or TRBV12-4 and TRBJ2-1; D gene ambiguous. V was shortened by 0 bases and J by 8 bases, with 2 bases between the two germline ends. CDR3 length equals 11 residues. CDR3 residues: CASSLADEQFF. The CDR3 region has the DNA TGTGCCAGCAGTTTAGCCGATGAGCAGTTCTTC.

This clonotype came up a few times. The chain couples TRBV7-2 to TRBJ1-2; the D is unclear. Deletions cut 1 base from V and 4 bases from J, with 7 bases between. The V gene's germline CDR1 is SGHTA and CDR2 FQGNSA. This CDR3 has 13 amino acids. The CDR3 protein is CASSLGVIYGYTF. CDR3 DNA sequence: TGTGCCAGCAGCTTAGGGGTCATCTATGGCTACACCTTC.

This clonotype was seen a handful of times. The chain joins TRBV5-1 to TRBJ2-7, with D maybe TRBD2 (5 bases). This CDR3 spans 15 amino acids. CDR1 is SGHRS, CDR2 YFSETQ, per germline. V dropped 1 base and J dropped 0 bases, with 11 bases sitting between them. This chain's CDR3 is CASSLSVSASYEQYF. CDR3 coding DNA: TGCGCCAGCAGCTTGTCAGTTAGCGCCTCCTACGAGCAGTACTTC. Full variable domain (rest looked up from reference TRBV5-1 and TRBJ2-7): KAGVTQTPRYLIKTRGQQVTLSCSPISGHRSVSWYQQTPGQGLQFLFEYFSETQRNKGNFPGRFSGRQFSNSRSEMNVSTLELGDSALYLCASSLSVSASYEQYFGPGTRLTVT.

The table lists this clonotype with a few counts. The chain recombines TRBV28 with TRBJ2-4; 12 bases are shared with TRBD2. The CDR3 extends over 16 amino acids. Germline V CDR1 and CDR2: MDHEN, SYDVKM. The V and J ends lost 2 bases and 6 bases, in that order; junction bases with no gene match: 5. The chain's CDR3 is CASSLVTSGRLNIQYF. CDR3 bases: TGTGCCAGCAGTTTAGTGACTAGCGGGAGATTAAACATTCAGTACTTC.

This clonotype was seen many times. The chain recombines TRBV10-3 with TRBJ2-7, with TRBD2 identical over 10 bases. Per the germline V gene, CDR1 is ENHRY and CDR2 is SYGVKD. Unmatched junction bases numbered 3, after V lost 5 bases and J lost 2 bases. This CDR3 region has 14 residues. The CDR3 here is CAISSSGGTYEQYF. CDR3 DNA: TGTGCCATCAGTTCTAGCGGGGGAACCTACGAGCAGTACTTC.

The rearrangement joins TRBV29-1 to TRBJ2-1, with D perhaps assigned TRBD1 or TRBD2 (5 bases each). The CDR3 runs to 13 residues. Trimming took off 4 bases at V and 8 bases at J, with 15 bases between the two ends. Germline assignment: CDR1 SQVTM and CDR2 ANQGSEA. This CDR3 is CSVVRGGADEQFF. Written as DNA, the CDR3 is TGCAGCGTTGTACGGGGTGGGGCGGATGAGCAGTTCTTC.

This rearrangement joins TRBV6-1 to TRBJ1-2; TRBD1 aligns across 7 bases. Germline-derived CDR1 and CDR2 are MNHNS and SASEGT. This CDR3 is built from 16 residues. The J segment lost 1 base and the V segment lost 1 base, leaving 6 bases of the junction unmatched. The CDR3 DNA follows: TGTGCCAGCAGTGAAGTTGGGGGACAGAATAACTATGGCTACACCTTC. Translated: CASSEVGGQNNYGYTF.

This clonotype turned up a few times. The chain has TRBV5-5 and TRBJ2-5, with 9 bases that match TRBD1. The germline CDR1 and CDR2 sequences are SGHKS and YYEKEE (reference sequence). This CDR3 is built from 15 residues. Germline trimming cut 0 bases from V and 5 bases from J; bases unmatched to any gene: 5. The CDR3 spells CASSLGVTGGETQYF. The CDR3 nucleotides are TGTGCCAGCAGCTTGGGTGTGACAGGGGGGGAGACCCAGTACTTC.